The T cell receptor (beta chain) described here comes from a study of CD8 T cells in ankylosing spondylitis. Points on this clonotype: Its cognate antigen is unknown.

TCRdb reprocessed the 5' RACE reads via MiXCR and lists one record per CDR3 protein. The sample records fewer than 450,000 distinct CDR3 sequences, 17% being singletons. The study, taken as a whole, reports: The study identified a TCR beta motif of under 10 highly homologous variants that appeared characteristic of ankylosing spondylitis blood.

The germline gives CDR1 MDHEN, CDR2 SYDVKM. V lost 4 bases, J lost 5 bases, and 9 bases lay in between. The CDR3 loop spans 13 amino acids. The J gene is TRBJ1-3, the V gene TRBV28; tentative D call: TRBD1 (5 bases). This TCR was recovered from a male donor with ankylosing spondylitis. Sequencing input: blood, either unsorted or a sorted T cell fraction (not recorded which). The CDR3 bases are TGTGCCAGCAGTTGGGGCGCTCGAAACACCATATATTTT. Encoded protein: CASSWGARNTIYF.